These 19 T cell receptor beta chains were all obtained from the same sample, sequenced in a study of technical replicates of blood from several donors. Here immunoSEQ multiplex PCR was the method, and the copy in TCRdb shows in-frame clones only, minus some. Of roughly 100,000 clones in the sample, 96% are singletons; the top ten hold 0.2% to 0.25%. Sequencing used T cells isolated from PBMCs. These receptors all stem from a human donor in good health.

About this clone itself: Distinct nucleotide sequences in the sample also encode this CDR3. This chain links TRBV7-5 with TRBJ1-6; the table assigns TRBD1, which was not confirmed against the DNA. TRBV7-5 is marked as a pseudogene. The CDR3 spans 15 residues. CDR3 sequence (DNA): TGTGTCAGAAGCTCCAGGACAGGTCCGAATTCACCCCTCCACTTT. Its translation: CVRSSRTGPNSPLHF.

The gene calls are TRBV6-5 and TRBJ1-1, with D maybe TRBD1 (5 bases). V was pared by 0 bases and J by 6 bases, with 11 bases between. Per the germline V gene, CDR1 is MNHEY and CDR2 is SVGAGI. The CDR3 runs to 14 residues. The CDR3 coding sequence is TGTGCCAGCAGTTACTCGATACAGGCTGCTGAAGCTTTCTTT. Its protein product is CASSYSIQAAEAFF.

This rearrangement joins TRBV13 to TRBJ1-3, with TRBD1 as a possible D gene (5 bases). Deletions cut 5 bases from V and 0 bases from J, with 11 bases between. This CDR3 contains 15 residues. The germline V gene encodes CDR1 PRHDT and CDR2 FYEKMQ (reference sequence). CDR3 protein: CASSPGGGSGNTIYF. Here the CDR3 DNA reads TGTGCCAGCAGCCCGGGCGGGGGCTCTGGAAACACCATATATTTT. Complete variable domain (other parts from reference TRBV13 and TRBJ1-3): AAGVIQSPRHLIKEKRETATLKCYPIPRHDTVYWYQQGPGQDPQFLISFYEKMQSDKGSIPDRFSAQQFSDYHSELNMSSLELGDSALYFCASSPGGGSGNTIYFGEGSWLTVV.

V gene TRBV6-1 combines with J gene TRBJ2-2; D gene unclear. The V gene's germline CDR1 is MNHNS and CDR2 SASEGT. Deletions cut 4 bases from V and 4 bases from J, with 10 bases between. The CDR3 is 14 residues long. As DNA, the CDR3 is TGTGCCAGCAGTGCCCGACGCGGCACCGGGGAGCTGTTTTTT. This gives the protein CASSARRGTGELFF.

The chain links TRBV4-2 to TRBJ2-1; the D gene is possibly TRBD1 (5 bases). The germline V and J ends were trimmed by 1 base and 0 bases, with 7 bases remaining between them. The germline V gene has CDR1 LGHNA and CDR2 YNFKEQ. This CDR3 is 15 amino acids long. In nucleotides, the CDR3 is TGTGCCAGCAGCCAAGGTAGGGGCTCCTACAATGAGCAGTTCTTC. It codes for CASSQGRGSYNEQFF.

This clone was seen once. V usage is TRBV4-2 and J usage is TRBJ1-3; 7 nucleotides align to TRBD1. V shed 0 bases, J shed 9 bases, and the junction held 8 bases outside the gene matches. Germline CDR1 is LGHNA and CDR2 is YNFKEQ. The CDR3 is 15 amino acids. CDR3 sequence: CASSQDWAGGATIYF. The CDR3 nucleotides read TGTGCCAGCAGCCAAGATTGGGCAGGGGGAGCCACCATATATTTT.

The chain combines TRBV7-9 with TRBJ1-1, with a possible D match to TRBD1 (5 bases). The length of the CDR3 is 14 residues. V gave up 3 bases and J gave up 0 bases, with 8 bases separating them. CDR1 SEHNR and CDR2 FQNEAQ come from the germline V gene (reference sequence). CDR3 amino acids: CASSFQGMNTEAFF. CDR3 coding DNA: TGTGCCAGCAGCTTCCAGGGAATGAACACTGAAGCTTTCTTT.

The chain recombines TRBV10-2 with TRBJ2-5; tentatively, D is TRBD2 (6 bases). Looked up from germline, CDR1 is WSHSY and CDR2 is SAAADI. The V and J ends lost 6 bases and 2 bases respectively, with 10 bases between them. This CDR3 comprises 13 residues. The CDR3 spells CASRVAAQETQYF. CDR3 DNA sequence: TGCGCCAGCAGAGTAGCGGCTCAAGAGACCCAGTACTTC.

Of note for this clone: The junction departs from the called germline gene at one end, perhaps through a read error. V gene TRBV5-4 combines with J gene TRBJ1-1; D uncertain. This CDR3 spans 11 amino acids. CDR1 and CDR2 from the germline V gene are SGHNT and YYREEE (reference sequence). CDR3 sequence (DNA): TGTGCCAGCAGCTTTGGGAGGACGAGTACTTTT. It translates to CASSFGRTSTF.

J is TRBJ2-2 and V is TRBV30, with a possible D match to TRBD1 (5 bases). V was cut by 4 bases and J by 6 bases, with 9 bases left in between. The CDR3 extends over 12 amino acids. CDR1 and CDR2 (germline): GTSNPN, SVGIG (reference sequence). CDR3 in DNA: TGTGCCTGGAATCAGGGTCCCGGGGAGCTGTTTTTT. Encoded protein: CAWNQGPGELFF.

V is TRBV5-4 and J is TRBJ1-1, with unresolved D. Trimming removed 1 base from V and 3 bases from J, with 10 bases in between. Germline V gene lookup returns CDR1 SGHNT and CDR2 YYREEE (reference sequence). CDR3 length: 14 amino acids. CDR3 nucleotide sequence: TGTGCCAGCAGCTTGAGGCGGCCAGACACTGAAGCTTTCTTT. This encodes CASSLRRPDTEAFF.

The chain is built from TRBV5-1 and TRBJ2-2; 7 bases line up with TRBD1. The CDR3 sequence is 16 residues long. The V and J ends lost 3 bases and 0 bases, in that order; junction bases with no gene match: 5. Germline CDR1 is SGHRS and CDR2 is YFSETQ. CDR3: CASSSGQAANTGELFF. DNA for the CDR3: TGCGCCAGCAGCTCCGGACAGGCGGCGAACACCGGGGAGCTGTTTTTT.

The chain has TRBV6-1 and TRBJ2-5; maybe TRBD1 (5 bases). Trimming left V 8 bases short and J 1 base short, with 11 bases between. The CDR3 covers 13 residues. Germline CDR1 is MNHNS and CDR2 is SASEGT. The CDR3 coding sequence is TGTGCCAGCGCCCAGGGTAGCCAAGAGACCCAGTACTTC. It encodes CASAQGSQETQYF.

The genes are TRBV13 and TRBJ2-5, with a possible D match to TRBD2 (6 bases). There are 15 residues in the CDR3. V dropped 3 bases and J dropped 1 base, with 12 bases sitting between them. Looked up from germline, CDR1 is PRHDT and CDR2 is FYEKMQ (reference sequence). The CDR3, as DNA: TGTGCCAGCAGCTTGGGGCGGGATCTCCAAGAGACCCAGTACTTC. It is translated as CASSLGRDLQETQYF.

In DNA form, the CDR3 reads TGCGCCAGCAGTCTTATGGACACTTTGAACACTGAAGCTTTCTTT. The encoded protein is CASSLMDTLNTEAFF. This chain links TRBV10-1 with TRBJ1-1, with D possibly matching TRBD1 (5 bases). This CDR3 is built from 15 residues. V lost 5 bases to trimming and J lost 0 bases, with 13 bases between them. Germline CDR1 and CDR2: WNHNN and SYGVQD (reference sequence).

The table lists this clone with a count of one. The rearrangement uses TRBV5-1 and TRBJ1-3, with a possible D match to TRBD1 (5 bases). This CDR3 is 17 amino acids long. Trimming took off 0 bases at V and 4 bases at J, with 17 bases between the two ends. Germline V CDR1 and CDR2: SGHRS, YFSETQ. The DNA for the CDR3 is TGCGCCAGCAGCTTGGAAACACGCGGGGGGTACGGAAACACCATATATTTT. As protein: CASSLETRGGYGNTIYF.

This clone occurred once. This chain connects TRBV5-1 to TRBJ2-1; 16 bases line up with TRBD2. The length of the CDR3 is 18 residues. Germline V gene data show CDR1 as SGHRS and CDR2 as YFSETQ. The V and J ends lost 3 bases and 2 bases, in that order; junction bases with no gene match: 5. CDR3 amino acids: CASSSPGTSGRAYNEQFF. The CDR3 DNA is TGCGCCAGCAGCTCTCCCGGGACTAGCGGGAGGGCCTACAATGAGCAGTTCTTC.

The chain employs TRBV27 and TRBJ2-7; TRBD2 matches at 7 bases. The germline V gene encodes CDR1 MNHEY and CDR2 SMNVEV (reference sequence). The CDR3 has 15 residues. Germline trimming cut 2 bases from V and 1 base from J; bases unmatched to any gene: 5. CDR3 region: CASSLLAVMSYEQYF. The DNA for the CDR3 is TGTGCCAGCAGTTTACTAGCGGTTATGTCCTACGAGCAGTACTTC.

V usage is TRBV5-1 and J usage is TRBJ2-3; D unclear. V lost 5 bases and J 0 bases, leaving 4 bases between the germline ends. The CDR3 consists of 12 residues. Germline V gene sequence: CDR1 SGHRS, CDR2 YFSETQ. For the CDR3, the DNA is TGCGCCAGCAGTACTAGCACAGATACGCAGTATTTT. Amino acid sequence: CASSTSTDTQYF.